This TCR beta chain was sequenced for a study of blood T cell repertoires in COVID-19. Study background: Nucleic acid was either cDNA or gDNA, and it came from T cells, B-cell-depleted T cells, or PBMCs.

The V gene end was trimmed by 6 bases and the J gene end by 4 bases; junction bases not matched to a gene: 8. The CDR3 covers 15 residues. Germline CDR1 SGHTA, CDR2 FQGTGA. Individuals drawn from around 25 US areas were about 18 to 100 years old. As originally analysed: Reference gene primer amplification gave nucleated cell count estimates. Libraries were prepared by immunoSEQ multiplex PCR; TCRdb keeps only in-frame clonotypes and omits some of them. V and J calls and clone size are copied from that table; D and trimming were computed from the DNA. The data contain 160,000 or so clones, about four fifths of them singletons.

V and J are TRBV7-3 and TRBJ2-4; 8 bases align to TRBD1. This receptor was obtained from a woman aged 60-75 years who had recovered from COVID-19. Sequencing was done on a sample of PBMCs or T cells enriched from blood (not recorded which). CDR3 in DNA: TGTGCCAGCAGTCTGACAGGGGACGCGAAAAACATTCAGTACTTC. This translates into CASSLTGDAKNIQYF.